Listed here are 11 T cell receptor beta chains from one sample, sequenced in a study of glioma-infiltrating T cells after dendritic cell vaccination. This table comes from immunoSEQ multiplex PCR, and its TCRdb copy is limited to in-frame clones, with some not included. In the table there are 30,000 to 40,000 clones, approximately 82% of which are singletons. This material consisted of blood, taken before dendritic cell vaccination. These receptor sequences come from a human donor with glioblastoma.

The chain is built from TRBV5-1 and TRBJ2-7; TRBD2 aligns across 9 bases. Germline V gene sequence: CDR1 SGHRS, CDR2 YFSETQ. The ends lost 7 bases at V and 2 bases at J; junction bases unmatched: 10. The CDR3 spans 15 residues. CDR3 protein: CASYPGAGGPYEQYF. The CDR3 bases are TGCGCCAGCTATCCGGGGGCGGGGGGGCCCTACGAGCAGTACTTC.

The chain employs TRBV30 and TRBJ1-4; TRBD1 might be the D (5 bases). V was pared by 3 bases and J by 10 bases, with 21 bases between. Looked up from germline, CDR1 is GTSNPN and CDR2 is SVGIG (reference sequence). This CDR3 contains 15 residues. This chain's CDR3 is CAWREGKASGGKLFF. In DNA, the CDR3 is TGTGCCTGGAGGGAGGGGAAGGCCTCAGGAGGAAAACTGTTTTTT. Supplemented by reference TRBV30 and TRBJ1-4, the full variable domain reads SQTIHQWPATLVQPVGSPLSLECTVEGTSNPNLYWYRQAAGRGLQLLFYSVGIGQISSEVPQNLSASRPQDRQFILSSKKLLLSDSGFYLCAWREGKASGGKLFFGSGTQLSVL.

Remarks on this clone: One junction end disagrees with the germline gene, perhaps due to a read error. The chain joins TRBV5-1 to TRBJ2-7, with TRBD1 as a possible D gene (5 bases). The germline V gene has CDR1 SGHRS and CDR2 YFSETQ. The CDR3 has 13 residues. CDR3 nucleotides: TGCGCCAGCAGCTTGTGGGGCTCCCACGAGCAGTACTTC. Protein sequence: CASSLWGSHEQYF. The entire variable domain, with the rest obtained from reference TRBV5-1 and TRBJ2-7, is as follows: KAGVTQTPRYLIKTRGQQVTLSCSPISGHRSVSWYQQTPGQGLQFLFEYFSETQRNKGNFPGRFSGRQFSNSRSEMNVSTLELGDSALYLCASSLWGSHEQYFGPGTRLTVT.

This clone was recorded a few times. The chain is built from TRBV6-5 and TRBJ2-7; possible D gene TRBD2, 6 bases. V gave up 2 bases and J gave up 3 bases, with 14 bases separating them. The germline gives CDR1 MNHEY, CDR2 SVGAGI. The length of the CDR3 is 15 residues. The CDR3 nucleotides are TGTGCCAGCAGTTACGGGGGGATGGGGGACTACGAGCAGTACTTC. This gives the protein CASSYGGMGDYEQYF.

The rearrangement links TRBV2 to TRBJ1-4, with D perhaps matching TRBD1 (5 bases). The germline gives CDR1 SNHLY, CDR2 FYNNEI. The CDR3 totals 14 residues. Deletions cut 4 bases from V and 7 bases from J, with 13 bases between. The CDR3 sequence is CASSGQGRSEKLFF. As DNA, the CDR3 is TGTGCCAGCAGTGGCCAGGGCAGGTCTGAAAAACTGTTTTTT.

The chain links TRBV9 to TRBJ1-5, with D uncertain. Trimming removed 0 bases from V and 7 bases from J, with 8 bases in between. Germline V gene data show CDR1 as SGDLS and CDR2 as YYNGEE. The CDR3 is 13 amino acids. CDR3: CASSVEGGQPQHF. Written as DNA, the CDR3 is TGTGCCAGCAGCGTAGAAGGAGGGCAGCCCCAGCATTTT.

The chain joins TRBV18 to TRBJ1-2, with a tentative D call TRBD1 (6 bases). Looked up from germline, CDR1 is KGHSH and CDR2 is LQKENI. V was cut by 1 base and J by 4 bases, with 10 bases left in between. The CDR3 extends over 14 amino acids. This CDR3 reads CASSPREQGYGYTF. The CDR3 DNA follows: TGTGCCAGCTCACCACGGGAACAGGGCTATGGCTACACCTTC. Drawing the rest from reference TRBV18 and TRBJ1-2, the complete variable domain is NAGVMQNPRHLVRRRGQEARLRCSPMKGHSHVYWYRQLPEEGLKFMVYLQKENIIDESGMPKERFSAEFPKEGPSILRIQQVVRGDSAAYFCASSPREQGYGYTFGSGTRLTVV.

The gene calls are TRBV6-5 and TRBJ2-2; D is perhaps TRBD1 (5 bases). This CDR3 is 14 amino acids long. Germline V gene sequence: CDR1 MNHEY, CDR2 SVGAGI. The V end was cut by 6 bases, the J end by 2 bases, with 10 bases between. The CDR3 is CASSQTANTGELFF. CDR3 sequence (DNA): TGTGCCAGCAGCCAGACAGCTAACACCGGGGAGCTGTTTTTT.

The V and J genes are TRBV4-2 and TRBJ1-2; unclear D gene. CDR1 and CDR2 from the germline V gene are LGHNA and YNFKEQ. CDR3 size: 12 residues. Trimming took off 5 bases at V and 8 bases at J, with 12 bases between the two ends. The CDR3, as DNA: TGTGCCAGCAGCGGGCGGGCGTTGGGCTACACCTTC. Translating gives CASSGRALGYTF.

The CDR3 DNA sequence: TGTGCCAGCAGCACCGACCTTGGGAGATATGGCTACACCTTC. Amino acids: CASSTDLGRYGYTF. The chain couples TRBV7-2 to TRBJ1-2; D is ambiguous. Per the germline V gene, CDR1 is SGHTA and CDR2 is FQGNSA. This CDR3 contains 14 residues. Trimming shortened V by 5 bases and J by 5 bases, and 15 bases separated the two germline ends.

V gene TRBV7-3 combines with J gene TRBJ1-2; 7 nucleotides line up with TRBD1. Losses at the gene ends were 0 bases for V and 2 bases for J; bases not matched to a gene: 6. Per the germline V gene, CDR1 is SGHTA and CDR2 is FQGTGA. The CDR3 spans 16 residues. The CDR3 DNA reads as TGTGCCAGCAGCTTAACAGGGGGCGGAGAAAACTATGGCTACACCTTC. It encodes CASSLTGGGENYGYTF.